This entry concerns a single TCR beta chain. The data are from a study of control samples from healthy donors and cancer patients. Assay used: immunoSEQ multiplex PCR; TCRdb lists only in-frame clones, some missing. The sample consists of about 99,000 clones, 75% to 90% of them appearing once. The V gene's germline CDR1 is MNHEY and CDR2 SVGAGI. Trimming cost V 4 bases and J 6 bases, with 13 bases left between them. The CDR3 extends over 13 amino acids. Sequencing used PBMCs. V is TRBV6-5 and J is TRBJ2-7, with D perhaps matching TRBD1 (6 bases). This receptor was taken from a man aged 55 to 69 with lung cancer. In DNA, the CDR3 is TGTGCCAGCAGTTTCGCAGGGGTGCCCGAGCAGTACTTC. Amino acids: CASSFAGVPEQYF.